This T cell receptor beta chain comes out of a study of persistence of HIV-infected CD4 T cells. Study results and limitations: The rare CMV-responding cells with HIV-1 proviruses were not separately TCR-sequenced.

Cells were stimulated with overlapping HIV-1 Gag 15-mer peptides. CD40L/CD69 double-negative CD45RO-high memory CD4+ T cells were collected. This was the immunoSEQ version 4 assay in survey mode. The table came from immunoSEQ multiplex PCR; TCRdb's copy has only in-frame clones and leaves some out. The sample has approximately 39,000 clones, approximately 78% seen once. Worth noting for this clone: Its antigen is unknown.

The specimen was cultured CD4+ T cells from PBMCs, collected from a patient who received antiretroviral therapy. The receptor comes from an adult with HIV. The donor label of this sample is uncertain.

The CDR3 here is CASSTGQGNTEAFF. The CDR3 nucleotides are TGCGCCAGCAGCACGGGACAGGGAAACACTGAAGCTTTCTTT. The chain couples TRBV5-1 to TRBJ1-1, with 9 bases matching TRBD1. This CDR3 spans 14 amino acids. CDR1 and CDR2 (germline): SGHRS, YFSETQ. J lost 2 bases, V lost 4 bases, and 3 bases had no gene match. The whole variable domain, remainder taken from reference TRBV5-1 and TRBJ1-1, is KAGVTQTPRYLIKTRGQQVTLSCSPISGHRSVSWYQQTPGQGLQFLFEYFSETQRNKGNFPGRFSGRQFSNSRSEMNVSTLELGDSALYLCASSTGQGNTEAFFGQGTRLTVV.